A selection of T cell receptor beta chains follows, all from one sample in a study of blood T cell repertoires in COVID-19. Produced via immunoSEQ multiplex PCR; TCRdb's table is partial and in-frame only. Among tens of thousands of clones, approximately 90% were seen once, and the ten largest hold about 2.3%. The specimen sequenced was peripheral blood. These receptors were taken from a man aged 50 to 59 with acute or convalescent COVID-19. Each CDR3 is given with its conserved first and last residue. Fields, in order: V gene, CDR3 length, J gene, CDR3 protein.

V gene: TRBV4-1; CDR3 length: 17; J gene: TRBJ2-3; CDR3 protein: CASSQPILAGGQNTQYF
V gene: TRBV12-3/TRBV12-4; CDR3 length: 10; J gene: TRBJ1-2; CDR3 protein: CASSLTSQTF
V gene: TRBV5-1; CDR3 length: 12; J gene: TRBJ2-1; CDR3 protein: CASSAGSNEQFF
V gene: TRBV12-5; CDR3 length: 12; J gene: TRBJ2-2; CDR3 protein: CASGLYSGELFF
V gene: TRBV2; CDR3 length: 13; J gene: TRBJ1-4; CDR3 protein: CASMAQGREKLFF
V gene: TRBV2; CDR3 length: 13; J gene: TRBJ2-1; CDR3 protein: CASRDREYNEQFF
V gene: TRBV6-5; CDR3 length: 14; J gene: TRBJ1-2; CDR3 protein: CASSYSNGGDGYTF
V gene: TRBV7-2; CDR3 length: 13; J gene: TRBJ2-5; CDR3 protein: CASSFRGGETQYF
V gene: TRBV2; CDR3 length: 12; J gene: TRBJ1-5; CDR3 protein: CASGRDEQPQHF
V gene: TRBV7-9; CDR3 length: 18; J gene: TRBJ2-3; CDR3 protein: CASSPSPTGATRRDTQYF
V gene: TRBV9; CDR3 length: 16; J gene: TRBJ2-1; CDR3 protein: CASSTYSGGSHNEQFF
V gene: TRBV19; CDR3 length: 14; J gene: TRBJ2-3; CDR3 protein: CASSKASGADTQYF
V gene: TRBV6-5; CDR3 length: 14; J gene: TRBJ1-6; CDR3 protein: CASSPTGAYSPLHF
V gene: TRBV9; CDR3 length: 16; J gene: TRBJ2-2; CDR3 protein: CASSVSVGQGAGELFF
V gene: TRBV19; CDR3 length: 15; J gene: TRBJ2-3; CDR3 protein: CASSVFGQGADTQYF
V gene: TRBV27; CDR3 length: 17; J gene: TRBJ2-1; CDR3 protein: CASSPSVGQGAGNEQFF
V gene: TRBV6-5; CDR3 length: 14; J gene: TRBJ1-1; CDR3 protein: CASSYEEGNTEAFF
V gene: TRBV7-9; CDR3 length: 16; J gene: TRBJ2-6; CDR3 protein: CASSAIFSVGANVLTF
V gene: TRBV6-5; CDR3 length: 14; J gene: TRBJ2-7; CDR3 protein: CASSYSTTGSEQYF
V gene: TRBV28; CDR3 length: 16; J gene: TRBJ2-3; CDR3 protein: CASSLAGGRSTDTQYF
V gene: TRBV4-1; CDR3 length: 16; J gene: TRBJ2-5; CDR3 protein: CASSQDSGRRQETQYF
V gene: TRBV5-4; CDR3 length: 13; J gene: TRBJ2-6; CDR3 protein: CASSIPGANVLTF
V gene: TRBV5-6; CDR3 length: 18; J gene: TRBJ2-6; CDR3 protein: CASTYRIRVAGGANVLTF
V gene: TRBV3-1/TRBV3-2; CDR3 length: 15; J gene: TRBJ2-7; CDR3 protein: CASSAGGSFSYEQYF
V gene: TRBV10-2; CDR3 length: 16; J gene: TRBJ2-5; CDR3 protein: CASSEGLTGVGETQYF
V gene: TRBV16; CDR3 length: 15; J gene: TRBJ1-4; CDR3 protein: CASSQGRGVNEKLFF
V gene: TRBV6-2/TRBV6-3; CDR3 length: 16; J gene: TRBJ2-3; CDR3 protein: CASSYGSGGPRNTQYF
V gene: TRBV3-1/TRBV3-2; CDR3 length: 16; J gene: TRBJ2-5; CDR3 protein: CASSQLRLAGEETQYF
V gene: TRBV19; CDR3 length: 13; J gene: TRBJ2-2; CDR3 protein: CASSIVEGGELFF
V gene: TRBV5-5; CDR3 length: 15; J gene: TRBJ1-2; CDR3 protein: CASSLQGMVNYGYTF
V gene: TRBV7-9; CDR3 length: 14; J gene: TRBJ1-4; CDR3 protein: CASSHRDRVEKLFF
V gene: TRBV12-3/TRBV12-4; CDR3 length: 12; J gene: TRBJ2-1; CDR3 protein: CASSLEDGEQFF
V gene: TRBV5-4; CDR3 length: 14; J gene: TRBJ2-5; CDR3 protein: CASSAGGSWETQYF
V gene: TRBV7-9; CDR3 length: 13; J gene: TRBJ1-3; CDR3 protein: CASSLDIGNTIYF
V gene: TRBV9; CDR3 length: 18; J gene: TRBJ2-3; CDR3 protein: CASSPNLGSGGGRDTQYF